This T cell receptor (beta chain) was sequenced in a study of CD4 T cells in relation to SARS-CoV-2 and coronaviruses. In the study overall: PBMCs were cultured with antigen for about eleven days before TCR beta sequencing. Patient ages ranged from 21 to 72, median 38. Shared crossreactive spike epitopes were mapped to their HLA restriction.

Regarding this clone: The antigen remains unidentified.

Profiling relied on immunoSEQ multiplex PCR, and the TCRdb table lists in-frame clones only, not all of them. The profile shows about 41,000 clones, roughly 84% of them singletons. This CDR3 comprises 17 residues. The V and J ends lost 6 bases and 5 bases, in that order; junction bases with no gene match: 10. Germline CDR1 MNHGY, CDR2 SAAAGT. The sample was naive CD4+ T cells from PBMCs, cultured in vitro. Indicated subset: naive CD4+ T cells isolated by negative enrichment. The chain recombines TRBV6-8 with TRBJ2-2; TRBD2 agrees at 12 bases. This sequence originates from an adult with COVID-19. The CDR3 here is CASRPPSGRAETGELFF. The CDR3 DNA is TGTGCCAGCAGACCACCTAGCGGGAGGGCCGAAACCGGGGAGCTGTTTTTT.